This is a list of T cell receptor beta chains from one sample in a study of shared clonotypes between healthy human individuals. This table comes from immunoSEQ multiplex PCR, and its TCRdb copy is limited to in-frame clones, with some not included. Here the sample spans about 980,000 clones, around three quarters being singletons. Sequenced material: memory CD4+ T cells sorted from blood. These receptors originate from a man aged 18 to 29 in good health. CDR3s include the opening cysteine and the closing phenylalanine or tryptophan. D genes are given only for firm matches. Not all rows give a size; the values are once, few, many and, for expanded clones, a class.

V gene,D gene,J gene,clone size,CDR3 DNA,CDR3 protein
TRBV7-2,-,TRBJ1-5,-,TGTGCCAGCAGCCCCTCTAGCCAAGGAGGGGGCAATCAGCCCCAGCATTTT,CASSPSSQGGGNQPQHF
TRBV19,-,TRBJ2-3,many,TGTGCCAGTAGTATCTATGGAAAAGAGTTCGAAGATACGCAGTATTTT,CASSIYGKEFEDTQYF
TRBV2,-,TRBJ1-2,-,TGTGCCAGCAGGGCGACAGGCTATGGCTACACCTTC,CASRATGYGYTF
TRBV5-1,-,TRBJ2-2,-,TGCGCCAGCAGCTTGGCCCCAGTAGGATCGAGCACCGGGGAGCTGTTTTTT,CASSLAPVGSSTGELFF
TRBV5-4,TRBD2,TRBJ2-5,many,TGTGCCAGCAGCTGGCCGACTAGCGGGGATGAGACCCAGTACTTC,CASSWPTSGDETQYF
TRBV7-9,TRBD2,TRBJ2-3,-,TGTGCCAGCAGCTTTATAGGACTAGCGGCAGATACGCAGTATTTT,CASSFIGLAADTQYF
TRBV5-6,-,TRBJ2-7,few,TGTGCCAGCACAGGAGTAAATTCCTACGAGCAGTACTTC,CASTGVNSYEQYF
TRBV18,-,TRBJ2-2,once,TGTGCCAGCTCACCACTTAGCACCGGGGAGCTGTTTTTT,CASSPLSTGELFF
TRBV6-6,TRBD1,TRBJ1-6,-,TGTGCCAGCAGTTACAACAGGGGTCGGGATTCACCCCTCCACTTT,CASSYNRGRDSPLHF
TRBV9,-,TRBJ1-1,few,TGTGCCAGCAGCGTAGTGGACAGTTTAAACACTGAAGCTTTCTTT,CASSVVDSLNTEAFF
TRBV29-1,TRBD2,TRBJ2-2,-,TGCAGCACGCAACTAGCGGACGGGGAGCTGTTTTTT,CSTQLADGELFF
TRBV19,-,TRBJ1-3,-,TGTGCCAGTACTACGGTAAACACCATATATTTT,CASTTVNTIYF
TRBV5-5,-,TRBJ2-7,few,TGTGCCAGCAGCTTGAGTAGGGCCACCTACGAGCAGTACTTC,CASSLSRATYEQYF
TRBV2,-,TRBJ1-5,once,TGTGCCAGCGTCGGAACTGATAGCAATCAGCCCCAGCATTTT,CASVGTDSNQPQHF
TRBV4-1,-,TRBJ2-4,-,TGCGCCAGCAGCCCGACAAACACGGGGGAAGGGGTTCAGTACTTC,CASSPTNTGEGVQYF
TRBV28,-,TRBJ2-2,few,TGTGCCAGCAGTGTGTACACCGGGGAGCTGTTTTTT,CASSVYTGELFF
TRBV5-1,TRBD2,TRBJ2-7,-,TGCGCCAGCAGCTTGGAAGGCCCGGGAGGACCCCAGTACTTC,CASSLEGPGGPQYF
TRBV18,-,TRBJ1-1,-,TGTGCCAGCTCCCAGTATAACACTGAAGCTTTCTTT,CASSQYNTEAFF
TRBV10-3,-,TRBJ2-3,-,TGTGCCATCAGTGGTGGGGGGACAGCTACTTTGGGGACTTATACGCAGTATTTT,CAISGGGTATLGTYTQYF
TRBV10-1,-,TRBJ2-7,-,TGCGCCAGCAGTGACGGCCCACAGGTATTTCGCTACTCCGAGCAGTACTTC,CASSDGPQVFRYSEQYF
TRBV5-1,TRBD1,TRBJ1-6,-,TGCGCCAGCAGCTTGGGGACAGGGAATAGCTCACCCCTCCACTTT,CASSLGTGNSSPLHF
TRBV2,-,TRBJ2-5,-,TGTGCCAGCAGTAGGACAGTCCAAGAGACCCAGTACTTC,CASSRTVQETQYF
TRBV6-5,-,TRBJ2-2,-,TGTGCCAGCAGTTATGGGGGAACGAACACCGGGGAGCTGTTTTTT,CASSYGGTNTGELFF
TRBV19,TRBD1,TRBJ1-1,-,TGTGCCAGTAGTAAAGAGGGGGCGAACACTGAAGCTTTCTTT,CASSKEGANTEAFF
TRBV11-2,-,TRBJ1-4,-,TGTGCCAGCAGCCCAGGCATACAGGGTGAAAAACTGTTTTTT,CASSPGIQGEKLFF
TRBV5-6,-,TRBJ1-1,-,TGTGCCAGCAGCTTCGGACACACGAACACTGAAGCTTTCTTT,CASSFGHTNTEAFF
TRBV5-1,TRBD2,TRBJ2-2,-,TGCGCCAGCAGCTTCGCAGCGGGGTCAAACACCGGGGAGCTGTTTTTT,CASSFAAGSNTGELFF
TRBV10-3,-,TRBJ1-2,-,TGTGCCATCAGTGAGTTTAAGGAGGGGGACTATGGCTACACCTTC,CAISEFKEGDYGYTF
TRBV7-8,TRBD1,TRBJ1-3,-,TGTGCCAGCAGCTTGGGGGACAGCCGCTCTGGAAACACCATATATTTT,CASSLGDSRSGNTIYF
TRBV5-6,TRBD2,TRBJ2-5,-,TGTGCCAGCAGCCAGAGCGGGACGGCAAGGGAGACCCAGTACTTC,CASSQSGTARETQYF
TRBV2,TRBD1,TRBJ1-1,-,TGTGCCAGCACCTACGGACAGGGGACTGAAGCTTTCTTT,CASTYGQGTEAFF
TRBV4-3,-,TRBJ2-4,-,TGCGCCAGCAGCCAAGACAGGGCTGGGATTCAGTACTTC,CASSQDRAGIQYF
TRBV30,-,TRBJ2-3,-,TGTGCCTGGAGTAAAGGGGGACGATTTTTAGATACGCAGTATTTT,CAWSKGGRFLDTQYF
TRBV14,TRBD1,TRBJ1-1,-,TGTGCCAGCAGCCCGCGGCAGGGGGGCACTGAAGCTTTCTTT,CASSPRQGGTEAFF
TRBV28,TRBD1,TRBJ1-6,many,TGTGCCAGCAGCCCCGCGAGTAGGGGGCTATCCTATAATTCACCCCTCCACTTT,CASSPASRGLSYNSPLHF
TRBV5-6,TRBD1,TRBJ2-5,-,TGTGCCAGCAGCCCCGGCGACAGGGAGAGAACCCAGTACTTC,CASSPGDRERTQYF
TRBV11-2,TRBD2,TRBJ2-5,-,TGTGCCAGCAGCTTTCTAGCGGCAGCTTCCCAAGAGACCCAGTACTTC,CASSFLAAASQETQYF
TRBV2,TRBD2,TRBJ2-5,once,TGTGCCAGCACCTCGGGGGGGCGCCGAGAGACCCAGTACTTC,CASTSGGRRETQYF
TRBV5-5,-,TRBJ2-3,-,TGTGCCAGCAGCTTTTCAGGGATCACAGATACGCAGTATTTT,CASSFSGITDTQYF
TRBV6-5,TRBD1,TRBJ1-2,once,TGTGCCAGCAGTTCCCGGACAGGCGGCTACACCTTC,CASSSRTGGYTF
TRBV7-9,-,TRBJ2-4,-,TGTGCCAGCAGCTTAGAGGCTAGGGTGGGCATTCAGTACTTC,CASSLEARVGIQYF
TRBV18,TRBD2,TRBJ2-7,-,TGTGCCAGCTCGCGCGCAAGCGGGGAGACCTACGAGCAGTACTTC,CASSRASGETYEQYF
TRBV15,TRBD2,TRBJ2-5,-,TGTGCCACCAGAGACCCGACTAGCGGGGCAGAGACCCAGTACTTC,CATRDPTSGAETQYF
TRBV28,-,TRBJ2-3,-,TGTGCCAGCAGTCCGACAGGCACAGATACGCAGTATTTT,CASSPTGTDTQYF
TRBV23-1,-,TRBJ1-2,-,TGCGCCAGCTTGGAACAGGGCGGCTATGGCTACACCTTC,CASLEQGGYGYTF
TRBV14,-,TRBJ1-1,-,TGTGCCAGCAGCCCTATAACTTACACTGAAGCTTTCTTT,CASSPITYTEAFF
TRBV18,-,TRBJ2-1,few,TGTGCCAGCTCAACCGGCCCCCCCTACAATGAGCAGTTCTTC,CASSTGPPYNEQFF
TRBV19,TRBD2,TRBJ2-3,-,TGTGCCAGTAGCCGGACTAGCGGGGGTGATACGCAGTATTTT,CASSRTSGGDTQYF
TRBV5-1,-,TRBJ2-3,few,TGCGCCAGCAGCTTGACGTGGGGCCGAACAGATACGCAGTATTTT,CASSLTWGRTDTQYF
TRBV10-3,-,TRBJ2-5,-,TGTGCCATCAGCCCAACAGGGATTCAAGAGACCCAGTACTTC,CAISPTGIQETQYF